The rows below give T cell receptor beta chains drawn from one sample of a study of liver allograft versus peripheral blood T cells. TCRdb re-analysed the reads in MiXCR, keeping a single row per CDR3 protein. Altogether some 5,500 distinct CDR3 sequences are present, 14% being singletons, with the ten largest covering 2.5% to 3.5%. These receptors all come from a human patient who had a liver transplant. Some T cells may be graft donor cells. CDR3s include the opening cysteine and the closing phenylalanine or tryptophan. D genes are given only for firm matches. A clone size is listed for some rows: how often the clone was seen (once, few, many), or a class if it is expanded.

d_call	j_call	clone_size	v_call	cdr3_nt	cdr3_aa
NA	TRBJ2-7	medium-sized	TRBV13	TGTGCCAGCAGCAGAAAAACTTACGGAGGGATAAGCTACGAGCAGTACTTC	CASSRKTYGGISYEQYF
NA	TRBJ2-3	many	TRBV19	TGTGCCAGTAGTGCACAGGGCACAGATACGCAGTATTTT	CASSAQGTDTQYF
NA	TRBJ2-3	few	TRBV27	TGTGCCAGCGCTACCTTTGAGGCGCCCCTCACAGATACGCAGTATTTT	CASATFEAPLTDTQYF
TRBD2	TRBJ2-1	NA	TRBV20-1	TGCAGTGCTAAAAGAGCGGGAGGGCATGAGCAGTTCTTC	CSAKRAGGHEQFF
TRBD1	TRBJ1-1	medium-sized	TRBV14	TGTGCCAGCAGCCTTTGGACAGGGAAACCTGAAGCTTTCTTT	CASSLWTGKPEAFF
NA	TRBJ1-3	medium-sized	TRBV28	TGTGCCAGCAGTTTGAATGGAAACACCATATATTTT	CASSLNGNTIYF
NA	TRBJ2-1	NA	TRBV10-3	TGTGCCATCACTTTCGGCGCTACCTACAATGAGCAGTTCTTC	CAITFGATYNEQFF
NA	TRBJ1-6	medium-sized	TRBV10-3	TGTGCCATCAGTGATCGGGGGAACAATTCACCCCTCCACTTT	CAISDRGNNSPLHF
NA	TRBJ1-1	medium-sized	TRBV5-6	TGTGCCAGCAGCTTGGGACCGAACACTGAAGCTTTCTTT	CASSLGPNTEAFF
NA	TRBJ2-7	few	TRBV7-2	TGTGCCAGCAGCTTAGGGCGGTTACACGAGCAGTACTTC	CASSLGRLHEQYF
TRBD1	TRBJ1-2	few	TRBV19	TGTGCCAGTACCCCGACAGGGTTTGGCTACACCTTC	CASTPTGFGYTF
NA	TRBJ2-1	medium-sized	TRBV29-1	TGCAGCGTTGAAGACTACAATGAGCAGTTCTTC	CSVEDYNEQFF
NA	TRBJ1-3	NA	TRBV30	TGTGCCTGGAGTGGGTGGAACACCATATATTTT	CAWSGWNTIYF
TRBD1	TRBJ1-2	medium-sized	TRBV18	TGTGCCAGCTCACCCGGACAGGGGGGCGGCTATGGCTACACCTTC	CASSPGQGGGYGYTF
TRBD2	TRBJ2-7	medium-sized	TRBV27	TGTGCCAGCAGACTAGCGGGAGATGCCTACGAGCAGTACTTC	CASRLAGDAYEQYF
NA	TRBJ1-2	medium-sized	TRBV20-1	TGCAGTGCTAGTGGTCGGTGGCAGGAGCGGAACACCTTC	CSASGRWQERNTF
TRBD2	TRBJ2-7	few	TRBV20-1	TGCAGTGCTAGAGATCCTAGCGGTATTTCCTACGAGCAGTACTTC	CSARDPSGISYEQYF
TRBD1	TRBJ2-1	NA	TRBV12-3/TRBV12-4	TGTGCCAGCAGACGAACAGGGACAGGGGACAATGAGCAGTTCTTC	CASRRTGTGDNEQFF
NA	TRBJ1-1	NA	TRBV28	TGTGCCAGCAGTTTGGGGTCGGGGATGAACACTGAAGCTTTCTTT	CASSLGSGMNTEAFF
TRBD2	TRBJ2-1	medium-sized	TRBV7-9	TGTGCCAGCAGCTTAAGTCTAGCGGGAGCGGCAAATGAGCAGTTCTTC	CASSLSLAGAANEQFF
NA	TRBJ1-2	few	TRBV5-4	TGTGCCAGCAGCAAGAGGGATGGAGGCTACACCTTC	CASSKRDGGYTF
NA	TRBJ2-7	NA	TRBV6-5	TGTGCCAGCAGTTCTCAGGGCTCCTACGAGCAGTACTTC	CASSSQGSYEQYF
NA	TRBJ2-5	once	TRBV6-2/TRBV6-3	TGTGCCAGCAGTTACTCTTCAGGGACAGAGACCCAGTACTTC	CASSYSSGTETQYF
NA	TRBJ1-2	few	TRBV7-9	TGTGCCAGCACCCTGAATGGGGATTACACCTTC	CASTLNGDYTF
NA	TRBJ2-7	many	TRBV5-6	TGTGCCAGCGGGCCGGGATCCGGCTCCTACGAGCAGTACTTC	CASGPGSGSYEQYF
NA	TRBJ2-7	NA	TRBV30	TGTGCCTGGAGTGTGGGGTACGAGCAGTACTTC	CAWSVGYEQYF
NA	TRBJ1-3	medium-sized	TRBV12-3/TRBV12-4	TGTGCCAGCACGGTGACTGGAAACACCATATATTTT	CASTVTGNTIYF
NA	TRBJ1-1	large	TRBV6-6	TGTGCCAGCAGTGAACAAGACCGGGGGACTGAAGCTTTCTTT	CASSEQDRGTEAFF
NA	TRBJ1-1	medium-sized	TRBV6-6	TGTGCCAGCAGCCCACAGGGATACACTGAAGCTTTCTTT	CASSPQGYTEAFF
NA	TRBJ2-1	NA	TRBV7-2	TGTGCCAGCAGCTTAGAGCAGACTAGCAATGAGCAGTTCTTC	CASSLEQTSNEQFF
TRBD1	TRBJ1-2	NA	TRBV20-1	TGCAGTGCCGCGGATCAGACAGGGGGCGACTATGGCTACACCTTC	CSAADQTGGDYGYTF
TRBD2	TRBJ2-7	medium-sized	TRBV19	TGTGCCAGTAGTGGTGCCGGGACTAGAGAGCACGAGCAGTACTTC	CASSGAGTREHEQYF
TRBD1	TRBJ1-2	medium-sized	TRBV29-1	TGCAGCTTCTGGGACAGGGCTGAAGTCTATGGCTACACCTTC	CSFWDRAEVYGYTF
TRBD1	TRBJ1-1	NA	TRBV20-1	TGCAGTGCGCCGGGACAGTCGAACACTGAAGCTTTCTTT	CSAPGQSNTEAFF
NA	TRBJ1-1	medium-sized	TRBV27	TGTGCCAGCATCGGAGTCGGAAGGGCTTTCTTT	CASIGVGRAFF
TRBD2	TRBJ2-1	few	TRBV20-1	TGCAGTGCTAGTTTGTCGAGGCGCGGGGGAGGTTACAATGAGCAGTTCTTC	CSASLSRRGGGYNEQFF
TRBD1	TRBJ1-4	medium-sized	TRBV19	TGTGCCAGTAGTATGATCGACAGGGTGGGTGAAAAACTGTTTTTT	CASSMIDRVGEKLFF